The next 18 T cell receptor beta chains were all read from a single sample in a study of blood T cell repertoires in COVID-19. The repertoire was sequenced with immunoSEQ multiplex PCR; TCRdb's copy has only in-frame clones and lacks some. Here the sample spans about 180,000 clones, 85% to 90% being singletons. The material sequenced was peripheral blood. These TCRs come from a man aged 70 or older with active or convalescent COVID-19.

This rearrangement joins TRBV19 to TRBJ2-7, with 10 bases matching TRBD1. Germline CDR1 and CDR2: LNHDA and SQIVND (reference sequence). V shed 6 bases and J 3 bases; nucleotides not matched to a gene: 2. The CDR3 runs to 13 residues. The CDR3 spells CASSRTGGYEQYF. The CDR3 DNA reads TGTGCCAGTAGCCGGACAGGGGGCTACGAGCAGTACTTC. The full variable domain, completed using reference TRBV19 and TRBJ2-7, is DGGITQSPKYLFRKEGQNVTLSCEQNLNHDAMYWYRQDPGQGLRLIYYSQIVNDFQKGDIAEGYSVSREKKESFPLTVTSAQKNPTAFYLCASSRTGGYEQYFGPGTRLTVT.

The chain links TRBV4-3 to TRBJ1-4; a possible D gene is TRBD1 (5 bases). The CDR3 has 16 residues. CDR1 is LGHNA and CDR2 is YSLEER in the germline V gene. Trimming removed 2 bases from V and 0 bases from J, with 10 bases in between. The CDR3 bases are TGCGCCAGCAGCCAACGGAGGGGTGCAACTAATGAAAAACTGTTTTTT. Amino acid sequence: CASSQRRGATNEKLFF.

The CDR3, as DNA: TGTGCCAGCAGTTATCCAACCGGACAGCTGAACACCGGGGAGCTGTTTTTT. Its translation: CASSYPTGQLNTGELFF. J is TRBJ2-2 and V is TRBV28; a possible D gene is TRBD1 (6 bases). V was pared by 4 bases and J by 1 base, with 16 bases between. Germline V lookup: CDR1 MDHEN, CDR2 SYDVKM. The CDR3 has 17 residues.

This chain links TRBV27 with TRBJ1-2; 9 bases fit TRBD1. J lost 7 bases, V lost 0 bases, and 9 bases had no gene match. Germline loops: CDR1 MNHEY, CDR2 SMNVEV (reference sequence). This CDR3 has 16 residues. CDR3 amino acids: CASSLSAGTGIGGYTF. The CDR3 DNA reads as TGTGCCAGCAGTTTATCGGCCGGGACAGGGATCGGTGGCTACACCTTC.

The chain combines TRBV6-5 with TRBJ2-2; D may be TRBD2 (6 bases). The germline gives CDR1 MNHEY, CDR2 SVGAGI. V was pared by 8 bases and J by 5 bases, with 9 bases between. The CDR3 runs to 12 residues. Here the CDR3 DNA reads TGTGCCAGCGGTCGGGGGACCGGGGAGCTGTTTTTT. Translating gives CASGRGTGELFF.

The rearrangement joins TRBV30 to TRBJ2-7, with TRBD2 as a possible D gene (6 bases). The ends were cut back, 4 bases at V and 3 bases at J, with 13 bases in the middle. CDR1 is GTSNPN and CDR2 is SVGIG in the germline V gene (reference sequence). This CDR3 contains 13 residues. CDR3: CAWNGGLGYEQYF. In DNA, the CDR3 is TGTGCCTGGAATGGGGGGTTAGGCTACGAGCAGTACTTC.

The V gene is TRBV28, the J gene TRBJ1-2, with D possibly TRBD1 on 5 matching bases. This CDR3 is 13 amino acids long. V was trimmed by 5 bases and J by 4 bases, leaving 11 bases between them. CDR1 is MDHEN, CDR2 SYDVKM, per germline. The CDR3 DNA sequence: TGTGCCAGCAGTCCGCGGGGGGGCTATGGCTACACCTTC. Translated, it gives CASSPRGGYGYTF.

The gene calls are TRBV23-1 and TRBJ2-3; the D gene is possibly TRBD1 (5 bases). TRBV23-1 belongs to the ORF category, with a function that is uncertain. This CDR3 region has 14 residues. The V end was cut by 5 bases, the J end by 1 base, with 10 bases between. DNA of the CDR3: TGCGCCAGCAGTTCCCAGGGTGGCACAGATACGCAGTATTTT. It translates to CASSSQGGTDTQYF.

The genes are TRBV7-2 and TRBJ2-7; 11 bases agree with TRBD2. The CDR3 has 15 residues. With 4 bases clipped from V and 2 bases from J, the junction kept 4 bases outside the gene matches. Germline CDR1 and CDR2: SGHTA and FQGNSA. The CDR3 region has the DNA TGTGCCAGCAGCTCCTCTAGCGGGAGGACCTACGAGCAGTACTTC. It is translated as CASSSSSGRTYEQYF.

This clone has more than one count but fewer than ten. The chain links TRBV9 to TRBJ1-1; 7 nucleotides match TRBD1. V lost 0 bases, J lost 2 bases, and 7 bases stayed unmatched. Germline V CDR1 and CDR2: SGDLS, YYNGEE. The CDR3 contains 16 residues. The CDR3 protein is CASSVGTGHPNTEAFF. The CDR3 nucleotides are TGTGCCAGCAGCGTAGGGACAGGTCACCCCAACACTGAAGCTTTCTTT.

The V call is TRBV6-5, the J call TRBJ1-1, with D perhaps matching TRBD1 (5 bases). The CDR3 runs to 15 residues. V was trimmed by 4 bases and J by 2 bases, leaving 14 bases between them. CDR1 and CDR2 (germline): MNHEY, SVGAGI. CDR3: CASSSRRQGNTEAFF. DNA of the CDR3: TGTGCCAGCAGTTCCCGCCGTCAGGGAAACACTGAAGCTTTCTTT.

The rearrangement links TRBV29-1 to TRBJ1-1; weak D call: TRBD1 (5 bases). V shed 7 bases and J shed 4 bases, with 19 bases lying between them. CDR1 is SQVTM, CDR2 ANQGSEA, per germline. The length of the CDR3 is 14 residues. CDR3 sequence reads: CSGGDTGGVTEAFF. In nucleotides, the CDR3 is TGCAGCGGCGGTGACACAGGTGGGGTCACTGAAGCTTTCTTT.

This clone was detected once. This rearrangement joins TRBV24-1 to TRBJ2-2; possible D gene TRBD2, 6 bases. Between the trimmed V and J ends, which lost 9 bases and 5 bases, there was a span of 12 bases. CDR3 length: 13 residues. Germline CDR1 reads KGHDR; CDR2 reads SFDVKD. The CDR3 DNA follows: TGTGCCACCTCCACCGGGGGAACCGGGGAGCTGTTTTTT. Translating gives CATSTGGTGELFF.

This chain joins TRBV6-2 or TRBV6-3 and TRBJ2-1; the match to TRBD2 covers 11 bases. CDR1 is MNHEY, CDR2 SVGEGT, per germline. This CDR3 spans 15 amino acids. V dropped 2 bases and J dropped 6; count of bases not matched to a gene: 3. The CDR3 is CASSYPTSGSNEQFF. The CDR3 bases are TGTGCCAGCAGTTACCCCACTAGCGGGAGCAATGAGCAGTTCTTC.

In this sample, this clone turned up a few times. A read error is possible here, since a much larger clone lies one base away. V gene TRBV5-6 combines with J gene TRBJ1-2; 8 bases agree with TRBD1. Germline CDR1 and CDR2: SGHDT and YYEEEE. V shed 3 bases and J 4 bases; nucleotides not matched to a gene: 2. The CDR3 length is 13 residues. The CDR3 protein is CASSSGQVYGYTF. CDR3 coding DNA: TGTGCCAGCAGCTCGGGACAGGTCTATGGCTACACCTTC.

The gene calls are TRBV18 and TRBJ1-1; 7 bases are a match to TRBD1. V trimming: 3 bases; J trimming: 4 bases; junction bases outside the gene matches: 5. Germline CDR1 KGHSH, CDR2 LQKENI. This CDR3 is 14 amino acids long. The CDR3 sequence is CASSPLPGGTEAFF. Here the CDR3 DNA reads TGTGCCAGCTCACCGCTTCCAGGGGGCACTGAAGCTTTCTTT.

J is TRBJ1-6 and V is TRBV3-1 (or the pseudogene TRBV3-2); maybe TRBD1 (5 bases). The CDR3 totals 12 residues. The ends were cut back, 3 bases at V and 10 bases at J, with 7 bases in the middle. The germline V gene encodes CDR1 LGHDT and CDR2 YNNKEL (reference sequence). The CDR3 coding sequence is TGTGCCAGCAGCCACCAGGGCTCACCCCTCCACTTT. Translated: CASSHQGSPLHF.

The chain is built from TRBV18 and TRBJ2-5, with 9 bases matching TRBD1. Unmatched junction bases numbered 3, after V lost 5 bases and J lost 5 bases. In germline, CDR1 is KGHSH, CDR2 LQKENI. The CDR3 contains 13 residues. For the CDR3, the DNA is TGTGCCAGCTCATCCGGACAGGGGGAGACCCAGTACTTC. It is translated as CASSSGQGETQYF.